Listed below are T cell receptor beta chains from one sample, sequenced in a study of cytomegalovirus exposure and HLA in healthy donors. The data were produced by immunoSEQ multiplex PCR, yet TCRdb's version contains in-frame clones alone and is incomplete. The table shows approximately 100,000 clones, with 88% occurring only once. Sequenced sample: PBMCs. Source of these receptors: a woman under 30 in good health and CMV-seropositive. Each CDR3 is given with its conserved first and last residue. A D gene is named only where the DNA matches it firmly. Part of the rows lack a size; the others show once, few, many or a class for expanded clones.

d_gene,len,j_gene,v_gene,abundance,CDR3nt,CDR3aa
NA,13,TRBJ1-1,TRBV7-6,NA,TGTGCCAGCAGCTTGCAGGAGAACACTGAAGCTTTCTTT,CASSLQENTEAFF
TRBD1,15,TRBJ1-5,TRBV28,NA,TGTGCCAGCAGTTCACAGGGGGAGAGGAATCAGCCCCAGCATTTT,CASSSQGERNQPQHF
TRBD1,15,TRBJ1-1,TRBV4-1,NA,TGCGCCAGCAGCCTATCCCCCGGGACAGGGTCTGAAGCTTTCTTT,CASSLSPGTGSEAFF
NA,16,TRBJ1-2,TRBV11-2,NA,TGTGCCAGCAGCGTCAGTATGTTGGCGGCGGGGTATGGCTACACCTTC,CASSVSMLAAGYGYTF
TRBD2,18,TRBJ2-3,TRBV19,NA,TGTGCCAGTAGTACCGGGACTAGCATACTGTCTAGCACAGATACGCAGTATTTT,CASSTGTSILSSTDTQYF
NA,11,TRBJ1-2,TRBV5-6,NA,TGTGCCAGCAGCCCTCCCTATGGCTACACCTTC,CASSPPYGYTF
NA,15,TRBJ2-7,TRBV7-2,NA,TGTGCCAGCAGCTTAGCGGGAGCGTCTCCCTACGAGCAGTACTTC,CASSLAGASPYEQYF
TRBD1,11,TRBJ1-1,TRBV20-1,NA,TGCAGTGCTTCCCCACAGGGGAGAGCTTTCTTT,CSASPQGRAFF
NA,13,TRBJ1-2,TRBV28,NA,TGTGCCAGCAGGCTAGGGGCCACCTATGGCTACACCTTC,CASRLGATYGYTF
TRBD1,15,TRBJ1-6,TRBV19,NA,TGTGCCAGTAGTATAGTCGGGACAGGGGATTCACCCCTCCACTTT,CASSIVGTGDSPLHF
TRBD2,14,TRBJ2-1,TRBV2,NA,TGTGCCAGCAGTAGGACTAGCGGGGGGGCCGAAGAGTTCTTC,CASSRTSGGAEEFF
NA,14,TRBJ1-4,TRBV6-1,NA,TGTGCCAGCAGTGAAGGGGTAGAGGGTGAAAAACTGTTTTTT,CASSEGVEGEKLFF
TRBD2,15,TRBJ2-3,TRBV6-4,NA,TGTGCCAGCAGTGACCCTGCGGGGGGGAAAGATACGCAGTATTTT,CASSDPAGGKDTQYF
TRBD1,15,TRBJ1-5,TRBV9,NA,TGTGCCAGCAGCGTCGCCGGGACAGGGGTCCAGCCCCAGCATTTT,CASSVAGTGVQPQHF
NA,15,TRBJ2-1,TRBV9,NA,TGTGCCAGCAGCGTAGATCTGGGGGCCAGTGATGAGCAGTTCTTC,CASSVDLGASDEQFF
NA,13,TRBJ1-1,TRBV29-1,NA,TGCAGCGTTGTTCCCATGTTCAACACTGAAGCTTTCTTT,CSVVPMFNTEAFF
NA,16,TRBJ1-1,TRBV6-5,NA,TGTGCCAGCAGTTACGGGACTGGCTTTTCGGGCACTGAAGCTTTCTTT,CASSYGTGFSGTEAFF
TRBD1,13,TRBJ2-3,TRBV28,NA,TGTGCCACCGGGACAGGTAGCACAGATACGCAGTATTTT,CATGTGSTDTQYF
TRBD1,15,TRBJ2-7,TRBV11-1,NA,TGTGCCAGCAGCCCCGGGACAGCCAGGTCCTACGAGCAGTACTTC,CASSPGTARSYEQYF
NA,14,TRBJ1-1,TRBV27,NA,TGTGCCAGCAGTCTGACAGGCTGGAACACTGAAGCTTTCTTT,CASSLTGWNTEAFF
TRBD1,13,TRBJ1-5,TRBV6-6,NA,TGTGCCACCCGGACAGGGGAGGATCAGCCCCAGCATTTT,CATRTGEDQPQHF
NA,14,TRBJ1-1,TRBV10-1,NA,TGCGCCAGCAGTGAGTCGCTTTGGGGCCAGGCGGCTTTCTTT,CASSESLWGQAAFF
TRBD1,15,TRBJ2-3,TRBV4-3,few,TGCGCCAGCAGCCGACAGGGGGCCCAGGGAGATACGCAGTATTTT,CASSRQGAQGDTQYF
NA,12,TRBJ1-1,TRBV6-5,NA,TGTGCCAGCATCCCTGGGGGGGGTGAAGCTTTCTTT,CASIPGGGEAFF
NA,14,TRBJ2-2,TRBV6-5,once,TGTGCCAGCAGTTACTCGGGCCTCACCGGGGAGCTGTTTTTT,CASSYSGLTGELFF
TRBD1,15,TRBJ2-2,TRBV7-2,NA,TGTGCCAGCAGCTTGACAGGGGCGAACACCGGGGAGCTGTTTTTT,CASSLTGANTGELFF
NA,14,TRBJ2-2,TRBV11-3,NA,TGTGCCAGCAGCTTAGAAACTTACACCGGGGAGCTGTTTTTT,CASSLETYTGELFF
NA,15,TRBJ2-2,TRBV2,NA,TGTGCCAGCAGTTGGGACATAGGAGGCACCGGGGAGCTGTTTTTT,CASSWDIGGTGELFF
NA,14,TRBJ1-1,TRBV28,NA,TGTGCCAGCAGTTTCTCTACGAGAAACACTGAAGCTTTCTTT,CASSFSTRNTEAFF
TRBD1,14,TRBJ1-2,TRBV5-6,NA,TGTGCCAGCAGCTTGGAACAGGGGGCGCTTGGCTACACCTTC,CASSLEQGALGYTF
NA,16,TRBJ2-2,TRBV19,NA,TGTGCCAGTAGTCAAAGGGGGACGACGAACACCGGGGAGCTGTTTTTT,CASSQRGTTNTGELFF
TRBD1,14,TRBJ1-1,TRBV7-8,few,TGTGCCAGCAGCTCAAGACAGGGTTGGACTGAAGCTTTCTTT,CASSSRQGWTEAFF
NA,14,TRBJ1-1,TRBV29-1,NA,TGCAGCGTTTCCTATTGGGCATTAGGCACTGAAGCTTTCTTT,CSVSYWALGTEAFF
NA,13,TRBJ1-1,TRBV28,few,TGTGCCAGCAGTTTAAGAGGGAACACTGAAGCTTTCTTT,CASSLRGNTEAFF
NA,15,TRBJ1-5,TRBV6-5,NA,TGTGCCAGCAGGGAACAGGGATATAGCAATCAGCCCCAGCATTTT,CASREQGYSNQPQHF
NA,13,TRBJ1-2,TRBV18,NA,TGTGCCAGCTCACCGGGGGCGCGCTATGGCTACACCTTC,CASSPGARYGYTF
NA,15,TRBJ1-5,TRBV28,once,TGTGCCAGCAGTTTTAGGGGATCGAGCAATCAGCCCCAGCATTTT,CASSFRGSSNQPQHF
TRBD2,16,TRBJ2-7,TRBV4-1,NA,TGCGCCAGCAGCCCCTTGGATAGCGGGACATCCTACGAGCAGTACTTC,CASSPLDSGTSYEQYF
TRBD1,17,TRBJ2-2,TRBV4-1,NA,TGCGCCAGCAGCCAAACCGGGACAGGGGAATGGTCCGGGGAGCTGTTTTTT,CASSQTGTGEWSGELFF
TRBD1,14,TRBJ1-1,TRBV2,once,TGTGCCAGCACCCAACAGGGGTTTGGCACTGAAGCTTTCTTT,CASTQQGFGTEAFF
NA,13,TRBJ1-5,TRBV29-1,NA,TGCAGCGGCTCGACAGGACAAAATCAGCCCCAGCATTTT,CSGSTGQNQPQHF
TRBD1,15,TRBJ1-1,TRBV2,NA,TGTGCCAGCAGCGCCACAGGGGGCCGGGACACTGAAGCTTTCTTT,CASSATGGRDTEAFF
TRBD2,16,TRBJ2-3,TRBV27,NA,TGTGCCAGCAGTTTATCGGCTAGCGGGGGGGCGGATACGCAGTATTTT,CASSLSASGGADTQYF
TRBD2,16,TRBJ2-1,TRBV4-2,NA,TGTGCCAGCAGCCAAGATGCTAGCGGGGGGGCGAATGAGCAGTTCTTC,CASSQDASGGANEQFF
TRBD2,18,TRBJ2-7,TRBV9,NA,TGTGCCAGCAGCGGGGGACTAGCGGGAGGACAAGGGGCCTACGAGCAGTACTTC,CASSGGLAGGQGAYEQYF
NA,19,TRBJ2-1,TRBV4-3,NA,TGCGCCAGCAGCCAAGATCGGGTCCGTAGTGGGAGCTCCTACAATGAGCAGTTCTTC,CASSQDRVRSGSSYNEQFF
NA,16,TRBJ1-4,TRBV12-2,NA,TGTGCAAGTCGCTCAAGGGGGGGCAGGGGGCGTGAAAAACTGTTTTTT,CASRSRGGRGREKLFF